This T cell receptor (beta chain) was found in a study of cytomegalovirus exposure and HLA in healthy donors. Points from the study as a whole: HLA alleles were associated with 15,000 to 20,000 TCR beta sequences in a later analysis at 0.05 false discovery rate. Exclusion as indistinguishable affected some V segments, including TRBV6-2 and TRBV6-3.

Germline CDR1 SGHAT, CDR2 FQNNGV. This CDR3 region has 15 residues. V shed 4 bases and J shed 3 bases, with 12 bases lying between them. In the PCR, 60 Vbeta and 13 Jbeta primers were used. Clones were sequenced by immunoSEQ multiplex PCR, and TCRdb holds only the in-frame ones, with some missing. The table shows roughly 180,000 clones, with roughly four fifths occurring only once. Despite likely unrecorded immune exposures, the donors were nominally healthy at the time of sampling. On this clone itself: Its antigen is unknown.

This chain connects TRBV11-2 to TRBJ1-4; the D gene is possibly TRBD1 (5 bases). Sequenced sample: PBMCs. The source of this sequence is a female donor in good health and CMV-seronegative. The chain's CDR3 is CASSSVGGSNEKLFF. The CDR3 region has the DNA TGTGCCAGCAGCTCCGTGGGGGGTTCTAATGAAAAACTGTTTTTT.